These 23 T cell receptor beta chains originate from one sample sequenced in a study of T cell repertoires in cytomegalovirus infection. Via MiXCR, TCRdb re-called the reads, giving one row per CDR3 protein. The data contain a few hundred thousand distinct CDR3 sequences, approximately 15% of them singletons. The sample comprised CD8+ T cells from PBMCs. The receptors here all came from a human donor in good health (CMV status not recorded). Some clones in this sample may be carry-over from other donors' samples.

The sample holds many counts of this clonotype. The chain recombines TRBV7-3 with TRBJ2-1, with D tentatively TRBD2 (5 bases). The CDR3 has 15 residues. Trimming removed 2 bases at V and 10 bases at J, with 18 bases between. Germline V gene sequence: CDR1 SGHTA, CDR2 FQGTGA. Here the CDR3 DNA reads TGTGCCAGCAGCTTATACAGCGCGGGCATGGGAGAGCAGTTCTTC. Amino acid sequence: CASSLYSAGMGEQFF.

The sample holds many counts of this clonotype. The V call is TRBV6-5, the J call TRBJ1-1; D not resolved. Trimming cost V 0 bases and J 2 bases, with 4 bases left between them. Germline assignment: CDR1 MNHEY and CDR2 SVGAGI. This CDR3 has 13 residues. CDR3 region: CASSYSLNTEAFF. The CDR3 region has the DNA TGTGCCAGCAGTTACTCTTTAAACACTGAAGCTTTCTTT.

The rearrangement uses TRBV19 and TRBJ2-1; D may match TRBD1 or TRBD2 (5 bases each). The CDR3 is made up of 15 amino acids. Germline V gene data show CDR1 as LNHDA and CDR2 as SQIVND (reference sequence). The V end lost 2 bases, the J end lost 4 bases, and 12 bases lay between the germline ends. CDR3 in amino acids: CASSIPGTLYNEQFF. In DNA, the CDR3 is TGTGCCAGTAGTATACCAGGGACCCTATACAATGAGCAGTTCTTC.

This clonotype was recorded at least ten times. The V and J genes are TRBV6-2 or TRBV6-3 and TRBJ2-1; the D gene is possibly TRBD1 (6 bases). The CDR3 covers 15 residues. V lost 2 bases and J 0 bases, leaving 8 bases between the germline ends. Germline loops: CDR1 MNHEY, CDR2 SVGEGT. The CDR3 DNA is TGTGCCAGCAGTTACCCCAGGGGCTCCTACAATGAGCAGTTCTTC. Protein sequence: CASSYPRGSYNEQFF.

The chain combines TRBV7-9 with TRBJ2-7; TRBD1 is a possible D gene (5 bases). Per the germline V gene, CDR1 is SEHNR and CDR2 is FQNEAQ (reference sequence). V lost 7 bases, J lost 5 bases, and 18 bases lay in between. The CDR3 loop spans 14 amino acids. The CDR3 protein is CASTSWAKGNEQYF. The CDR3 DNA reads TGTGCCAGCACCTCCTGGGCGAAGGGGAACGAGCAGTACTTC.

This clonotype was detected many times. CDR3 coding DNA: TGTGCCAGCAGCTTCCAGGACACCGATCGCTATGGCTACACCTTC. Translated, it gives CASSFQDTDRYGYTF. The V call is TRBV7-2, the J call TRBJ1-2, with TRBD1 as a possible D gene (5 bases). This CDR3 comprises 15 residues. Germline V gives CDR1 SGHTA, CDR2 FQGNSA. V shed 3 bases and J shed 4 bases, with 15 bases lying between them.

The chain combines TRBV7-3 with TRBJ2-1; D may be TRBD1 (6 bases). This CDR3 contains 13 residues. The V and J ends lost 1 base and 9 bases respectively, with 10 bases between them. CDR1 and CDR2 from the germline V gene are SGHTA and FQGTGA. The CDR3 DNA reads TGTGCCAGCAGCTTAAACAGGGTCGGTGAGCAGTTCTTC. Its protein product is CASSLNRVGEQFF.

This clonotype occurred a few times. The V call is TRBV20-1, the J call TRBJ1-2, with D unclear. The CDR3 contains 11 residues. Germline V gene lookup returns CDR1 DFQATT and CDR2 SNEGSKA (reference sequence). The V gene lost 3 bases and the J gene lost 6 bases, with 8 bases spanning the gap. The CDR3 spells CSASPGNGYTF. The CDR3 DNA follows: TGCAGTGCTAGTCCCGGGAATGGCTACACCTTC.

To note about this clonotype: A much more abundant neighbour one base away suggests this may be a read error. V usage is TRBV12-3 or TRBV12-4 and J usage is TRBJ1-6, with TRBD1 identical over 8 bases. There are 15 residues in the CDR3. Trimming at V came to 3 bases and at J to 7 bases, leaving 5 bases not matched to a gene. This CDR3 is CASSFRTGHNSPLHF. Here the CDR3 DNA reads TGTGCCAGCAGTTTTCGGACAGGGCACAATTCACCCCTCCACTTT.

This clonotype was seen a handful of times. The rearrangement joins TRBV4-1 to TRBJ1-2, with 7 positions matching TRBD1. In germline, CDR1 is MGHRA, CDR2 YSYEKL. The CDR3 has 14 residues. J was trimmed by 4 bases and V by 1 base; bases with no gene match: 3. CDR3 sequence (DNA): TGCGCCAGCAGCCAAGGACAGGGTACCTATGGCTACACCTTC. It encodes CASSQGQGTYGYTF.

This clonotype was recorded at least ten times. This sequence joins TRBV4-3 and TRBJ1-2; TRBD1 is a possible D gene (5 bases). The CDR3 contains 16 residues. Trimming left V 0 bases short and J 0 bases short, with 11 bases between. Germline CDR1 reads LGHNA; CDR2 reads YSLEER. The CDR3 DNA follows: TGCGCCAGCAGCCAAGAGTGGCAGGGAGCTAACTATGGCTACACCTTC. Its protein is CASSQEWQGANYGYTF.

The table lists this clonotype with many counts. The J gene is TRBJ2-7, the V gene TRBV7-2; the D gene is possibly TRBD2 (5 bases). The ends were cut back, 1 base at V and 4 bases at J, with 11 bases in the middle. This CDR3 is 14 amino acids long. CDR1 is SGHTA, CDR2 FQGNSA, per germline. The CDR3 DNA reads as TGTGCCAGCAGCTTAGGTCCGGGATCTTACGAGCAGTACTTC. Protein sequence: CASSLGPGSYEQYF.

The CDR3 loop reads CSVEDQDTGELFF. The DNA for the CDR3 is TGCAGCGTTGAAGATCAGGACACCGGGGAGCTGTTTTTT. The J gene is TRBJ2-2, the V gene TRBV29-1; D is unclear. The length of the CDR3 is 13 residues. The V gene lost 0 bases and the J gene lost 3 bases, with 5 bases spanning the gap. Germline CDR1 is SQVTM and CDR2 is ANQGSEA.

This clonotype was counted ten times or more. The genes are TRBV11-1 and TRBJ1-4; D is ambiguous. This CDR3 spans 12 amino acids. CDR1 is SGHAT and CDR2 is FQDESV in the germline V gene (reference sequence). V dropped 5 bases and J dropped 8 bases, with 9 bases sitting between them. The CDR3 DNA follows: TGTGCCAGCAGCAGCGGACTGGAAAAACTGTTTTTT. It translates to CASSSGLEKLFF.

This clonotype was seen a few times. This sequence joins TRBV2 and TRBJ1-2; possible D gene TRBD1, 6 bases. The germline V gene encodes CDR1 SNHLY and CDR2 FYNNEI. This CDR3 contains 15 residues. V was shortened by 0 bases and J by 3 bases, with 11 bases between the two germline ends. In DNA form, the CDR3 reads TGTGCCAGCAGTGAAGCGCTGACAGGCCACTATGGCTACACCTTC. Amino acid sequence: CASSEALTGHYGYTF. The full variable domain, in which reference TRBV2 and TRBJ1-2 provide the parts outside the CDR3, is EPEVTQTPSHQVTQMGQEVILRCVPISNHLYFYWYRQILGQKVEFLVSFYNNEISEKSEIFDDQFSVERPDGSNFTLKIRSTKLEDSAMYFCASSEALTGHYGYTFGSGTRLTVV.

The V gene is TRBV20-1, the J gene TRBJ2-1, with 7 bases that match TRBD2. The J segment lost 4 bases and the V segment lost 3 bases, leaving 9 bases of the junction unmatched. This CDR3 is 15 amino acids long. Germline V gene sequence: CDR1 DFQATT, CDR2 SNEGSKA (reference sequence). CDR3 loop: CSARGRDFLYNEQFF. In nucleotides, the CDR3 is TGCAGTGCTAGGGGGAGGGATTTCTTATACAATGAGCAGTTCTTC.

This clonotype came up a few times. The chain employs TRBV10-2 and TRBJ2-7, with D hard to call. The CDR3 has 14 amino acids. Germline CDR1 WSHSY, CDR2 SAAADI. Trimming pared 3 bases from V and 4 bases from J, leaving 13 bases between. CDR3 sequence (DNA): TGCGCCAGCAGTGACCCGAGAACCCTTTACGAGCAGTACTTC. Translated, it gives CASSDPRTLYEQYF.

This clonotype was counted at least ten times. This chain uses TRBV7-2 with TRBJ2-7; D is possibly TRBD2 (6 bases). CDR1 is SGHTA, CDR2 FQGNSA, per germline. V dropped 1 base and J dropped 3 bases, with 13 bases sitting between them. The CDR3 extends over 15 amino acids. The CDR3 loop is CASSLDGDSIYEQYF. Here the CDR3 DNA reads TGTGCCAGCAGCTTAGATGGGGACTCGATCTACGAGCAGTACTTC.

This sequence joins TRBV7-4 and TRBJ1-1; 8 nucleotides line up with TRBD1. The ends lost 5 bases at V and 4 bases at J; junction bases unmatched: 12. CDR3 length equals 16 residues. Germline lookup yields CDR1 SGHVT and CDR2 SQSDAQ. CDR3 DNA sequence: TGTGCCAGCAGCGCCTCCGACAGGGGAGGATTCACTGAAGCTTTCTTT. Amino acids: CASSASDRGGFTEAFF.

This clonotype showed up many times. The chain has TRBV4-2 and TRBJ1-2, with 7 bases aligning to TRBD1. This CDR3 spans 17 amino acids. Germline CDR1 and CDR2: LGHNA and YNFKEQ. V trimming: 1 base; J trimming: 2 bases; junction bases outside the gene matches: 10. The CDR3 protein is CASSQVFRTGPNYGYTF. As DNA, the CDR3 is TGTGCCAGCAGCCAAGTCTTTAGGACAGGACCCAACTATGGCTACACCTTC.

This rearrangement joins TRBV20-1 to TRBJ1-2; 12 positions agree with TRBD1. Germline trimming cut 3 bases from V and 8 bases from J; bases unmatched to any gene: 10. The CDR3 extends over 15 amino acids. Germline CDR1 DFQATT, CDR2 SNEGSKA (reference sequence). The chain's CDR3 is CSASEPGQGARGYTF. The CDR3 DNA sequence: TGCAGTGCTAGTGAACCGGGACAGGGGGCGCGGGGCTACACCTTC.

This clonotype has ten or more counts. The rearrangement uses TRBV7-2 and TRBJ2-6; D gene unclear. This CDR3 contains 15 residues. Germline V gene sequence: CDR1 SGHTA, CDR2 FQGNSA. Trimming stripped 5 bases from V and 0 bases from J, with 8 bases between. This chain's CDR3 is CASSPDLSGANVLTF. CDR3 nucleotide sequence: TGTGCCAGCAGCCCGGACCTCTCTGGGGCCAACGTCCTGACTTTC.

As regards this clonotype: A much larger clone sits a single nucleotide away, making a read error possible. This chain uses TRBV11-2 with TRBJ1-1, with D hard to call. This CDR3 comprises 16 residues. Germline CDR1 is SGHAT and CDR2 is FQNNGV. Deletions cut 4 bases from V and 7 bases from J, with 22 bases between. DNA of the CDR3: TGTGCCAGCAGCTCGCGGGGAACCAACTTCAAGGTTGAAGCTTTCTTT. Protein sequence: CASSSRGTNFKVEAFF. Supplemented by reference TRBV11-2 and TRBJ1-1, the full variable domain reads EAGVAQSPRYKIIEKRQSVAFWCNPISGHATLYWYQQILGQGPKLLIQFQNNGVVDDSQLPKDRFSAERLKGVDSTLKIQPAKLEDSAVYLCASSSRGTNFKVEAFFGQGTRLTVV.